This T cell receptor (beta chain) emerged from a study of cytomegalovirus exposure and HLA in healthy donors. Study results and caveats: Reportedly, TCR beta sequences accurately predicted HLA-A and HLA-B alleles in most subjects. Association with HLA alleles at 0.05 false discovery rate was found for around 17,000 TCR beta sequences in a later analysis. Apart from CMV serostatus, no immune exposure information was available.

Regarding this clone: Its antigen is unknown.

Primers: 60 Vbeta forward and 13 Jbeta reverse. Sequenced by immunoSEQ multiplex PCR; TCRdb stores in-frame clones only, minus some. The sample holds about 55,000 clones, roughly 80% seen once. The CDR3 runs to 15 residues. In germline, CDR1 is SGHTA, CDR2 FQGNSA. The V end lost 5 bases, the J end lost 5 bases, and 18 bases lay between the germline ends. The chain couples TRBV7-2 to TRBJ2-5, with a weak D call TRBD1 (6 bases). The receptor was isolated from a man between 25 and 39 years old in good health and CMV-seronegative. The specimen was PBMCs. In DNA form, the CDR3 reads TGTGCCAGCAGCCCAAACACAGGGATCGGGGAGACCCAGTACTTC. This codes for CASSPNTGIGETQYF.